Listed below are T cell receptor beta chains from one sample, sequenced in a study of T-cell memory formation after mild COVID-19. TCRdb analysed the 5' RACE reads with MiXCR anew, one entry per CDR3 protein. The repertoire holds roughly 400,000 distinct CDR3 sequences, about a sixth seen once, with around a fifth in the top ten. The sample taken for sequencing was PBMCs or a T cell subset sorted from them (not recorded which). Receptors originate from a young man who had mild COVID-19 (a few samples of this study predate the infection). Cell type and time point are not known. Each CDR3 is given with its conserved first and last residue. D genes are given only for firm matches. Part of the rows lack a size; the others show once, few, many or a class for expanded clones.

TRBJ2-3 | TRBV24-1 | few | NA | CATSDRQENTDTQYF | TGTGCCACCAGTGACAGACAGGAGAACACAGATACGCAGTATTTT
TRBJ1-2 | TRBV25-1 | few | TRBD1 | CASSGTGGYYGYTF | TGTGCCAGCAGTGGAACAGGGGGCTACTATGGCTACACCTTC
TRBJ2-3 | TRBV7-2 | NA | NA | CASSFRETDTQYF | TGTGCCAGCAGCTTTCGAGAAACAGATACGCAGTATTTT
TRBJ2-6 | TRBV29-1 | NA | NA | CSVESGTGANVLTF | TGCAGCGTTGAATCGGGGACTGGGGCCAACGTCCTGACTTTC
TRBJ1-2 | TRBV6-6 | few | NA | CASRDGGNYGYTF | TGTGCCAGCAGAGACGGGGGGAACTATGGCTACACCTTC
TRBJ2-5 | TRBV12-3/TRBV12-4 | NA | NA | CASTLRGTHRGETQYF | TGTGCCAGCACTTTACGGGGGACACATCGGGGGGAGACCCAGTACTTC
TRBJ2-3 | TRBV20-1 | few | NA | CSARDPLAPDTQYF | TGCAGTGCTAGAGATCCGCTAGCCCCAGATACGCAGTATTTT
TRBJ1-2 | TRBV7-9 | once | NA | CASSSPGANYGYTF | TGTGCCAGCAGCTCCCCAGGGGCCAACTATGGCTACACCTTC
TRBJ1-1 | TRBV14 | few | NA | CASLRGVGGTEAFF | TGTGCCAGCCTAAGGGGTGTCGGGGGTACTGAAGCTTTCTTT
TRBJ1-2 | TRBV2 | few | NA | CASSESAYGYTF | TGTGCCAGCAGTGAATCGGCCTATGGCTACACCTTC
TRBJ1-2 | TRBV11-2 | NA | TRBD1 | CASSPGGANGYTF | TGTGCCAGCAGCCCAGGGGGAGCAAATGGCTACACCTTC
TRBJ2-7 | TRBV11-2 | once | TRBD1 | CASSSGTGGFEQYF | TGTGCCAGCAGTTCCGGGACAGGGGGCTTCGAGCAGTACTTC
TRBJ2-5 | TRBV29-1 | NA | NA | CSVEKDFKETQYF | TGCAGCGTTGAAAAGGACTTTAAAGAGACCCAGTACTTC
TRBJ1-2 | TRBV3-1 | NA | NA | CASSLPSGRDGYTF | TGTGCCAGCAGTCTCCCCTCAGGACGAGATGGCTACACCTTC
TRBJ2-3 | TRBV5-1 | few | TRBD2 | CASSLMSGGAVDTQYF | TGCGCCAGCAGCTTGATGAGCGGGGGGGCGGTAGATACGCAGTATTTT
TRBJ2-5 | TRBV7-2 | few | TRBD2 | CASSSRLAGMQTQYF | TGTGCCAGCAGCTCCCGACTAGCGGGGATGCAGACCCAGTACTTC
TRBJ1-5 | TRBV4-3 | NA | NA | CASSPSLEERPQHF | TGCGCCAGCAGCCCATCCCTTGAGGAGAGGCCCCAGCATTTT
TRBJ1-1 | TRBV7-2 | NA | NA | CASSRSAGSPEAFF | TGTGCCAGCAGCCGCTCCGCTGGGAGCCCTGAAGCTTTCTTT
TRBJ1-1 | TRBV7-3 | few | NA | CASSLHSNTEAFF | TGTGCCAGCAGCTTACACTCCAACACTGAAGCTTTCTTT
TRBJ2-3 | TRBV11-2 | few | TRBD2 | CASSPMLTSGTDTQYF | TGTGCCAGCAGCCCTATGCTGACTAGCGGCACAGATACGCAGTATTTT
TRBJ1-2 | TRBV20-1 | few | NA | CSARTSENYGYTF | TGCAGTGCGAGAACCAGTGAGAACTATGGCTACACCTTC
TRBJ1-2 | TRBV20-1 | NA | TRBD1 | CSARRQGYGYTF | TGCAGTGCTAGGCGACAGGGGTATGGCTACACCTTC
TRBJ2-1 | TRBV2 | many | TRBD1 | CASDSGTGSYNEQFF | TGTGCCAGCGACTCCGGGACAGGTTCTTACAATGAGCAGTTCTTC
TRBJ2-7 | TRBV10-3 | NA | TRBD1 | CAIRPGQEIEQYF | TGTGCCATCAGACCGGGACAGGAGATCGAGCAGTACTTC
TRBJ1-2 | TRBV20-1 | few | NA | CSATPPAYGYTF | TGCAGTGCTACCCCCCCCGCCTATGGCTACACCTTC
TRBJ1-1 | TRBV29-1 | NA | NA | CSVATTVEAFF | TGCAGCGTTGCTACGACAGTTGAAGCTTTCTTT
TRBJ2-5 | TRBV7-9 | few | TRBD2 | CASSPGVAGAQETQYF | TGTGCCAGCAGCCCTGGGGTAGCGGGGGCCCAAGAGACCCAGTACTTC
TRBJ2-3 | TRBV20-1 | few | NA | CSVKPANTQYF | TGCAGTGTTAAACCGGCAAATACGCAGTATTTT
TRBJ1-6 | TRBV6-5 | NA | TRBD1 | CASSYSATGVNSPLHF | TGTGCCAGCAGTTACTCGGCCACAGGGGTCAATTCACCCCTCCACTTT
TRBJ2-3 | TRBV7-2 | few | TRBD2 | CASSFRLAGTDTQYF | TGTGCCAGCAGCTTCCGACTAGCGGGCACAGATACGCAGTATTTT
TRBJ2-5 | TRBV11-2 | many | TRBD2 | CASSLVAGGPKTQYF | TGTGCCAGCAGCTTAGTTGCGGGGGGGCCGAAGACCCAGTACTTC
TRBJ2-7 | TRBV27 | NA | NA | CASRQTETYEQYF | TGTGCCAGCCGCCAGACGGAGACCTACGAGCAGTACTTC
TRBJ1-1 | TRBV7-6 | NA | NA | CASSPRARDEGAFF | TGTGCCAGCAGCCCCCGGGCCCGTGACGAGGGCGCTTTCTTT
TRBJ1-1 | TRBV10-2 | few | NA | CASSRQRAEAFF | TGCGCCAGCAGTCGACAACGAGCTGAAGCTTTCTTT
TRBJ1-2 | TRBV5-6 | few | NA | CASSLASPGFDGYTF | TGTGCCAGCAGCTTGGCGTCCCCGGGGTTTGATGGCTACACCTTC
TRBJ1-4 | TRBV5-1 | NA | NA | CASSLGWLTATNEKLFF | TGCGCCAGCAGCTTGGGGTGGCTAACTGCAACTAATGAAAAACTGTTTTTT
TRBJ2-5 | TRBV7-2 | NA | NA | CASSSRSQETQYF | TGTGCCAGCAGCTCCCGGTCGCAAGAGACCCAGTACTTC
TRBJ2-5 | TRBV20-1 | NA | TRBD2 | CSARSSGGYQETQYF | TGCAGTGCTAGAAGTAGCGGGGGGTACCAAGAGACCCAGTACTTC
TRBJ2-6 | TRBV3-1 | NA | TRBD1 | CASSPGQGRGGANVLTF | TGTGCCAGCAGCCCCGGACAGGGGAGGGGCGGGGCCAACGTCCTGACTTTC
TRBJ2-1 | TRBV7-8 | NA | NA | CATADNEQFF | TGTGCCACCGCGGACAATGAGCAGTTCTTC
TRBJ1-1 | TRBV29-1 | few | TRBD1 | CSASGGPNTEAFF | TGCAGCGCCTCAGGGGGCCCGAACACTGAAGCTTTCTTT
TRBJ1-1 | TRBV7-8 | once | NA | CASSLNSPEGEAFF | TGTGCCAGCAGCTTAAATTCGCCCGAGGGTGAAGCTTTCTTT
TRBJ1-2 | TRBV5-5 | NA | NA | CASSRTELYGYTF | TGTGCCAGCAGCCGGACGGAACTCTATGGCTACACCTTC
TRBJ2-3 | TRBV20-1 | few | TRBD2 | CSGTSGRTDTQYF | TGCAGTGGGACTAGCGGACGCACAGATACGCAGTATTTT
TRBJ1-4 | TRBV4-1 | many | TRBD1 | CASSPRDRGLHEKLFF | TGCGCCAGCAGCCCCAGGGACAGGGGCCTACATGAAAAACTGTTTTTT
TRBJ1-1 | TRBV2 | NA | NA | CASSGTASVGTEAFF | TGTGCCAGCAGTGGGACAGCGAGTGTGGGCACTGAAGCTTTCTTT
TRBJ2-3 | TRBV4-1 | NA | NA | CASSEGAGLTTDTQYF | TGCGCCAGCAGCGAAGGGGCGGGACTGACGACAGATACGCAGTATTTT
TRBJ1-5 | TRBV4-2 | few | NA | CASSQALGAQPQHF | TGTGCCAGCAGCCAAGCGCTGGGGGCTCAGCCCCAGCATTTT
TRBJ1-4 | TRBV7-9 | NA | NA | CASSFFRAEKLFF | TGTGCCAGCAGCTTTTTCCGGGCGGAAAAACTGTTTTTT
TRBJ2-3 | TRBV7-3 | NA | TRBD1 | CASNGQGSKDTQYF | TGTGCCAGCAACGGACAGGGCAGTAAAGATACGCAGTATTTT
TRBJ2-4 | TRBV29-1 | NA | NA | CSVEEGSVATQYF | TGCAGCGTTGAAGAGGGTAGCGTGGCGACTCAGTACTTC
TRBJ1-6 | TRBV30 | few | TRBD1 | CAWTTGNSPLHF | TGTGCCTGGACGACAGGGAATTCACCCCTCCACTTT
TRBJ2-2 | TRBV5-5 | NA | TRBD2 | CASSMRPSGATGELFF | TGTGCCAGCAGCATGAGACCTAGCGGGGCCACCGGGGAGCTGTTTTTT
TRBJ1-5 | TRBV7-8 | NA | NA | CASSLALINNQPQHF | TGTGCCAGCAGCTTAGCTCTGATAAACAATCAGCCCCAGCATTTT
TRBJ2-6 | TRBV2 | many | NA | CASSASSGANVLTF | TGTGCCAGCAGTGCGAGCTCTGGGGCCAACGTCCTGACTTTC
TRBJ2-2 | TRBV7-9 | many | NA | CASSHSGRGTGELFF | TGTGCCAGCAGCCATAGCGGACGAGGCACCGGGGAGCTGTTTTTT
TRBJ1-2 | TRBV5-6 | NA | NA | CASSRPAGTYGYTF | TGTGCCAGCAGCCGACCGGCGGGAACCTATGGCTACACCTTC
TRBJ2-1 | TRBV4-3 | few | NA | CASTLVLGGEQFF | TGCGCCAGCACTTTAGTTTTGGGGGGTGAGCAGTTCTTC
TRBJ2-1 | TRBV7-2 | NA | NA | CASSPVMGLREQFF | TGTGCCAGCAGCCCCGTGATGGGGTTGAGGGAGCAGTTCTTC
TRBJ2-7 | TRBV5-1 | many | TRBD1 | CASSGVTGKVGYEQYF | TGCGCCAGCAGCGGGGTGACAGGGAAGGTAGGCTACGAGCAGTACTTC